The following is a T cell receptor beta chain sequence with its context. Positive CCR7 selection of CD45RO-negative cells yielded the naive CD8 cells, and terminally differentiated effector memory CD45RA+ cells were excluded. The test was conducted at deep level. TCRdb's copy holds only in-frame clones and misses some; the assay was immunoSEQ multiplex PCR. The sample lists over 2 million clones; 85% to 95% were seen once. The data derive from a study of shared clonotypes between healthy human individuals. The origin of this receptor is a man between 18 and 29 years old in good health. Sequencing was performed on naive CD8+ T cells sorted from blood.

The DNA of the CDR3 is TGTGCCAGCAGCCGAGGACTGCGGGAGACCCAGTACTTC. Translation: CASSRGLRETQYF. V and J are TRBV14 and TRBJ2-5; weak D call: TRBD2 (5 bases). Germline V lookup: CDR1 SGHDN, CDR2 FVKESK. There are 13 residues in the CDR3. Trimming removed 4 bases at V and 5 bases at J, with 11 bases between.